Sequencing of this T cell receptor (beta chain) was carried out in a study of blood T cell repertoires in COVID-19. Study summary: From the United States, Italy and Spain came samples of acute and convalescent COVID-19. PBMCs, B-cell-depleted T cells, or T cells provided the cDNA or gDNA that made up the material.

Followed longitudinally, the Seattle patients had been enrolled during active infection. The repertoire was sequenced with immunoSEQ multiplex PCR; TCRdb's copy has only in-frame clones and lacks some. The data show 200,000 to 250,000 clones, 83% seen once. Germline values: CDR1 LGHDT, CDR2 YNNKEL (reference sequence). The CDR3 contains 16 residues. Unmatched junction bases numbered 10, after V lost 3 bases and J lost 9 bases. Sequencing used peripheral blood. The chain is built from TRBV3-1 (or the pseudogene TRBV3-2) and TRBJ1-6, with 8 nucleotides matching TRBD1. The clonotype was recovered from a woman aged 30 to 39 with COVID-19, enrolled during active disease. CDR3 sequence reads: CASSHRRAGGSSPLHF. DNA for the CDR3: TGTGCCAGCAGCCACAGGAGGGCAGGGGGCTCTTCACCCCTCCACTTT.